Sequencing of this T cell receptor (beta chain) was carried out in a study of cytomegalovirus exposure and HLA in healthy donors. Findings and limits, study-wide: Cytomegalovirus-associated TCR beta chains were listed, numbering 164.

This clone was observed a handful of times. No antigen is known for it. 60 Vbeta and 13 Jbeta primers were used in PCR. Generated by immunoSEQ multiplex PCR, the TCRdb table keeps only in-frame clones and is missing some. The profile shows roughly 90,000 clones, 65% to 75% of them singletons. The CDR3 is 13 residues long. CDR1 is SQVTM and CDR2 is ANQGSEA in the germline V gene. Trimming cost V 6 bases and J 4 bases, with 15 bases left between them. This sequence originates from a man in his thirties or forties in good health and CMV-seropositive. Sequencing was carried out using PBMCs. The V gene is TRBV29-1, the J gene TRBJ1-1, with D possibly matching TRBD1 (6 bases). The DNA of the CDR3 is TGCAGCGTGACGACAGGAGTTGGCACTGAAGCTTTCTTT. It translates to CSVTTGVGTEAFF.